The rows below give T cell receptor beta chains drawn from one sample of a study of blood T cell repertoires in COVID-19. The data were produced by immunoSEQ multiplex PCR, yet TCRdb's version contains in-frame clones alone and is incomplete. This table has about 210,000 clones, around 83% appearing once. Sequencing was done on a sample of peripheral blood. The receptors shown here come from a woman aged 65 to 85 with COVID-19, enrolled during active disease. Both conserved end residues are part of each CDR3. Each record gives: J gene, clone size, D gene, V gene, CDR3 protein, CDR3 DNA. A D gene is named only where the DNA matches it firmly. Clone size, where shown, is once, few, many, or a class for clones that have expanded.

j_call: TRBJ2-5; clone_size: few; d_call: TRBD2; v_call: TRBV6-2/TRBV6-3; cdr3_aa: CASSLLAGGPNFETQYF; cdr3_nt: TGTGCCAGCAGCCTACTAGCGGGAGGGCCAAATTTTGAGACCCAGTACTTC
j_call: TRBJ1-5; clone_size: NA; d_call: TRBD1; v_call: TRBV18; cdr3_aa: CASSPGQGDSNQPQHF; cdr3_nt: TGTGCCAGCTCACCCGGACAGGGTGATAGCAATCAGCCCCAGCATTTT
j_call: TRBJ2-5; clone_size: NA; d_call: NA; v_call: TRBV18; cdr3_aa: CASSPYAAGRKETQYF; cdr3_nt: TGTGCCAGCTCACCATACGCTGCGGGACGTAAGGAAACCCAGTACTTC
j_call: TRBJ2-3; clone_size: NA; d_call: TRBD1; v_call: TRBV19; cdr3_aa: CASSVQGAKERDTQYF; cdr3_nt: TGTGCCAGTAGTGTACAGGGGGCGAAGGAGAGAGATACGCAGTATTTT
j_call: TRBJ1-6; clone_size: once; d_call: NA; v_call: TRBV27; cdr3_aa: CASSFEASYNSPLHF; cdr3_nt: TGTGCCAGCAGTTTCGAGGCCTCCTATAATTCACCCCTCCACTTT
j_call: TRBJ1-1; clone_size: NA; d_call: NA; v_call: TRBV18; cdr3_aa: CASSPKQVNTEAFF; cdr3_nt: TGTGCCAGCTCACCGAAACAGGTGAACACTGAAGCTTTCTTT
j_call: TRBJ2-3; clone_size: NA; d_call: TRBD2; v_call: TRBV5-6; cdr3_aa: CASTFGGGRSTDTQYF; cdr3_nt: TGTGCCAGCACCTTTGGTGGCGGGAGAAGCACAGATACGCAGTATTTT
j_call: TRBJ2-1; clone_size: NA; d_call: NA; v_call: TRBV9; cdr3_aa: CASSVTGQGDNEQFF; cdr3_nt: TGTGCCAGCAGCGTAACAGGGCAGGGAGACAATGAGCAGTTCTTC
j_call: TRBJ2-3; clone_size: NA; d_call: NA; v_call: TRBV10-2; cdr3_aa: CASRSSGTDTQYF; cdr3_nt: TGCGCCAGCAGATCTAGCGGCACAGATACGCAGTATTTT
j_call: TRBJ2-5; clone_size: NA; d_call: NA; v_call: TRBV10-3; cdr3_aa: CAIRAEKETQYF; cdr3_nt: TGTGCCATCAGGGCAGAAAAAGAGACCCAGTACTTC
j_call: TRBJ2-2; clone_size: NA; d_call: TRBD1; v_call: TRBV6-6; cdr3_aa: CASSPFQTGGSGELFF; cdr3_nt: TGTGCCAGCAGTCCCTTCCAAACAGGGGGCTCCGGGGAGCTGTTTTTT
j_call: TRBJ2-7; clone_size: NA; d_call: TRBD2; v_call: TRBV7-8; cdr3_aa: CASSFGTSGRSAYEQYF; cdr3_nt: TGTGCCAGCAGCTTCGGGACTAGCGGGAGGTCGGCCTACGAGCAGTACTTC
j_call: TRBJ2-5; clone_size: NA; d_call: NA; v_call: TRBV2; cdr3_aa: CASKERRLEETQYF; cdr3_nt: TGTGCCAGCAAGGAACGGAGGTTGGAAGAGACCCAGTACTTC
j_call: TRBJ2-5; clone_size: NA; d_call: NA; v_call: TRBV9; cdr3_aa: CASSVGGLPQETQYF; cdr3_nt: TGTGCCAGCAGCGTAGGGGGGCTCCCCCAAGAGACCCAGTACTTC
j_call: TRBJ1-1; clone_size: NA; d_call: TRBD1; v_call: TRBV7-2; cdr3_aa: CASSRQGITEAFF; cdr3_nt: TGTGCCAGCAGCCGACAGGGAATCACTGAAGCTTTCTTT
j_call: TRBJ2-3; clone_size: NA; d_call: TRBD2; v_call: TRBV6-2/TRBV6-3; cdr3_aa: CASSPRLAVDTQYF; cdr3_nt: TGTGCCAGCAGCCCCCGACTAGCAGTAGATACGCAGTATTTT
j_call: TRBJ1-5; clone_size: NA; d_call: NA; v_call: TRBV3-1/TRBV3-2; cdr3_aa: CASSPKSLETGYRRQPQHF; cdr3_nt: TGTGCCAGCAGCCCCAAATCCTTGGAAACCGGGTACCGTAGGCAGCCCCAGCATTTT
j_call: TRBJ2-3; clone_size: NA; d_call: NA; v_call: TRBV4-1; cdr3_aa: CASSKTTGMGSDTQYF; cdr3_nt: TGCGCCAGCAGTAAAACCACCGGTATGGGCTCAGATACGCAGTATTTT
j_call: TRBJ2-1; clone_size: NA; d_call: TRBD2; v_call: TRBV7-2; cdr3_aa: CASSLALAGGYNEQFF; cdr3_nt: TGTGCCAGCAGCTTAGCGCTAGCGGGAGGGTACAATGAGCAGTTCTTC
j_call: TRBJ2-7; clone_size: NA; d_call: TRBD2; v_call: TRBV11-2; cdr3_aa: CASSLLTSGSRGEQYF; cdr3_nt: TGTGCCAGCAGCTTATTGACTAGCGGGAGTCGAGGTGAGCAGTACTTC
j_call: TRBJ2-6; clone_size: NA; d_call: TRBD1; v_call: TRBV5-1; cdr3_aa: CASSLEGGAVTGANVLTF; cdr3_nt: TGCGCCAGCAGCTTGGAAGGGGGCGCCGTAACTGGGGCCAACGTCCTGACTTTC
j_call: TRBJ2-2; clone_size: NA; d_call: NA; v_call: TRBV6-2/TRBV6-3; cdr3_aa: CASSYSRAANTGELFF; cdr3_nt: TGTGCCAGCAGTTACTCGAGGGCGGCGAACACCGGGGAGCTGTTTTTT
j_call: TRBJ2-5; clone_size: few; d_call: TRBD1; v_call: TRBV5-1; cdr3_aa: CASSAGQGRTQYF; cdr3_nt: TGCGCCAGCAGCGCGGGACAGGGACGGACCCAGTACTTC
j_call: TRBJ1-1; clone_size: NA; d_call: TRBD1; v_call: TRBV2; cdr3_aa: CASVGQMNTEAFF; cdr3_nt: TGTGCCAGCGTGGGACAGATGAACACTGAAGCTTTCTTT
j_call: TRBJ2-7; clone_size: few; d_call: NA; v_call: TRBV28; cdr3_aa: CASRMGLVYEQYF; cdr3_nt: TGTGCCAGCAGAATGGGACTCGTCTACGAGCAGTACTTC
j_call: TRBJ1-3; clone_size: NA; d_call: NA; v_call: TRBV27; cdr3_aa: CASSLSGSGNTIYF; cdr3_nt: TGTGCCAGCAGTTTATCAGGGTCGGGGAACACCATATATTTT
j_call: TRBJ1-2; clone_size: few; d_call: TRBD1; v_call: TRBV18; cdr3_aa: CASSPGDRNYGYTF; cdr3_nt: TGTGCCAGCTCACCAGGGGACAGAAACTATGGCTACACCTTC
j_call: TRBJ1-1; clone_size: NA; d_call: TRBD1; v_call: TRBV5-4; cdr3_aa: CASSLGTGRTEAFF; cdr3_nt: TGTGCCAGCAGCTTAGGGACAGGGCGCACTGAAGCTTTCTTT
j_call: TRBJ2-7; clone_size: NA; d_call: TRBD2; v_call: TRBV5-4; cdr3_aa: CASSPEIAGGSSYEQYF; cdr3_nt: TGTGCCAGCAGCCCCGAAATAGCGGGAGGGAGCTCCTACGAGCAGTACTTC
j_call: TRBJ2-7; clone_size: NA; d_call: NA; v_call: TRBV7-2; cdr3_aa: CASSLASRDAYEQYF; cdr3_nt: TGTGCCAGCAGCTTAGCGTCGCGGGACGCCTACGAGCAGTACTTC
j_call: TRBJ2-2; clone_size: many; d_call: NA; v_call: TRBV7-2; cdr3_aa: CASSRKQITGELFF; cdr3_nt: TGTGCCAGCAGCCGTAAACAGATCACCGGGGAGCTGTTTTTT
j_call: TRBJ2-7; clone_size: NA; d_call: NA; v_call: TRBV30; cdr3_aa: CAWSVPYLQLSSYEQYF; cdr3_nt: TGTGCCTGGAGCGTGCCCTATCTCCAACTGAGCTCCTACGAGCAGTACTTC
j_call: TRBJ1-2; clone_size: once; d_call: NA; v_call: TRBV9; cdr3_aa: CASSVETGGGYTF; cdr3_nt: TGTGCCAGCAGCGTCGAGACAGGCGGGGGCTACACCTTC
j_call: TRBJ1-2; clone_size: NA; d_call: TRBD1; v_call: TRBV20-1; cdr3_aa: CSARDRVINTF; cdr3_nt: TGCAGTGCTAGGGACAGGGTTATAAACACCTTC
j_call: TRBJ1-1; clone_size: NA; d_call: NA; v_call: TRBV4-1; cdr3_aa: CASSQDLRQGRENTEAFF; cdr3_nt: TGCGCCAGCAGCCAAGATTTGCGCCAGGGGCGCGAGAACACTGAAGCTTTCTTT
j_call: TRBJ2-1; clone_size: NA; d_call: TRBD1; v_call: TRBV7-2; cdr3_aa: CASNRGPNNEQFF; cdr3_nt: TGTGCCAGTAACAGGGGGCCCAACAATGAGCAGTTCTTC
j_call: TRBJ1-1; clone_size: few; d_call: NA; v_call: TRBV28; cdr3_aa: CASSLVSSNTEAFF; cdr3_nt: TGTGCCAGCAGTTTGGTTAGCTCGAACACTGAAGCTTTCTTT
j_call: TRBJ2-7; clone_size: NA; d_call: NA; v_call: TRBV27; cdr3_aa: CASSPHPRTATNEQYF; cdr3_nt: TGTGCCAGCAGTCCCCACCCTCGGACAGCGACGAACGAGCAGTACTTC
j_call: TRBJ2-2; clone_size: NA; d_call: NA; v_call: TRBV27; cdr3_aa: CASRRQSTGELFF; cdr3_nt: TGTGCCAGCAGACGACAGTCCACCGGGGAGCTGTTTTTT
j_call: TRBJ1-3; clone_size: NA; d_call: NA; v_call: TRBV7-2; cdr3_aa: CASSDHRDTSGNTIYF; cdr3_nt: TGTGCCAGCAGCGACCACCGGGACACCTCTGGAAACACCATATATTTT
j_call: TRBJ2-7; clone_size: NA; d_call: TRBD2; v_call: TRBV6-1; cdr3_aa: CASSEAGGSGYEQYF; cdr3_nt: TGTGCCAGCAGTGAAGCTGGCGGGAGTGGCTACGAGCAGTACTTC
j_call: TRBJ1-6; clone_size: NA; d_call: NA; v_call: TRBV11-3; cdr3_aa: CASSLSRPDSPLHF; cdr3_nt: TGTGCCAGCAGCTTATCCAGGCCGGATTCACCCCTCCACTTT
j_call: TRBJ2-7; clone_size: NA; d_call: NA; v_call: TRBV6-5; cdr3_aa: CASSFGTNISYEQYF; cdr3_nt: TGTGCCAGCAGTTTCGGGACAAATATCTCCTACGAGCAGTACTTC
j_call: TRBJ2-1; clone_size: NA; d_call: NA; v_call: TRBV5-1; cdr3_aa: CASSLDRGTNEQFF; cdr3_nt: TGCGCCAGCAGCTTGGACCGGGGGACCAATGAGCAGTTCTTC
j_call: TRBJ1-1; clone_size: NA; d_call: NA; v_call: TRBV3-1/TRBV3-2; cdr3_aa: CASSQASLTGMNTEAFF; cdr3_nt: TGTGCCAGCAGCCAAGCGTCCCTCACAGGGATGAACACTGAAGCTTTCTTT
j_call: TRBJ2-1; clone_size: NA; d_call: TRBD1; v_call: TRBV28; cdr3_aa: CASSQDRGAGEQFF; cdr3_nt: TGTGCCAGCAGCCAGGACAGGGGTGCGGGTGAGCAGTTCTTC
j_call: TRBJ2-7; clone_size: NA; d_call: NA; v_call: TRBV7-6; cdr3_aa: CASSLGRGSIYEQYF; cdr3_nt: TGTGCCAGCAGCTTGGGCAGGGGATCAATCTACGAGCAGTACTTC
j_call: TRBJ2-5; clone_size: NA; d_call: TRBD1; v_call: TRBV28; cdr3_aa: CASPFYRDSQETQYF; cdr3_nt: TGTGCCAGCCCATTCTACCGGGACAGCCAAGAGACCCAGTACTTC
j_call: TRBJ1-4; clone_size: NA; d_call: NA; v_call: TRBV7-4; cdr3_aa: CASSLGGRGTNEKLFF; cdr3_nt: TGTGCCAGCAGCTTAGGTGGCCGAGGGACTAATGAAAAACTGTTTTTT
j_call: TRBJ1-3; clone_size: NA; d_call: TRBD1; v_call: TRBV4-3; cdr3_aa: CASSQKEGAELGNTIYF; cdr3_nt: TGCGCCAGCAGCCAAAAGGAGGGGGCAGAGCTAGGAAACACCATATATTTT
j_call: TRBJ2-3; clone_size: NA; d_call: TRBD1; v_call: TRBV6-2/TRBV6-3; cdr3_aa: CASSRTTGADTQYF; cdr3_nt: TGTGCCAGCAGTCGTACGACAGGGGCAGATACGCAGTATTTT
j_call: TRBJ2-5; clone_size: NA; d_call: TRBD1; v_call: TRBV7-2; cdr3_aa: CASSLQGAETQYF; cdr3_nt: TGTGCCAGCAGCTTACAGGGGGCAGAGACCCAGTACTTC
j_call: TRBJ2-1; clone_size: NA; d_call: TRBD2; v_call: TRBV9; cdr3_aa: CASSSGGTLGGAEQFF; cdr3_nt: TGTGCCAGCAGCTCCGGGGGGACTCTAGGCGGGGCTGAGCAGTTCTTC
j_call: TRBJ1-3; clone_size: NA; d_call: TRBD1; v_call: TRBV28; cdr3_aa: CASWDRGPGNTIYF; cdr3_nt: TGTGCCAGTTGGGACAGGGGGCCTGGAAACACCATATATTTT
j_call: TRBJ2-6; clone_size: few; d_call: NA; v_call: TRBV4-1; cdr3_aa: CASSPSRTGNSGANVLTF; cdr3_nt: TGCGCCAGCAGCCCCAGTCGAACAGGGAACTCTGGGGCCAACGTCCTGACTTTC
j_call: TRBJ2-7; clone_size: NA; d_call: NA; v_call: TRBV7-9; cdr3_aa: CASSLERYEQYF; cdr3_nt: TGTGCCAGCAGCTTAGAGAGATACGAGCAGTACTTC
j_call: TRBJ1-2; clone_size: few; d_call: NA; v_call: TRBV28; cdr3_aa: CASTPMGAKGYTF; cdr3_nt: TGTGCCAGCACTCCTATGGGGGCAAAGGGCTACACCTTC
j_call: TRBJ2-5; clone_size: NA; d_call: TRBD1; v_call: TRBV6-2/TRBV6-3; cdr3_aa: CASSKGQWETQYF; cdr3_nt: TGTGCCAGCAGCAAGGGACAGTGGGAGACCCAGTACTTC
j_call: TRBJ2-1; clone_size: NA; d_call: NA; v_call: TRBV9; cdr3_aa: CASSLLTGSYNEQFF; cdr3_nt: TGTGCCAGCAGCTTGTTGACTGGGTCCTACAATGAGCAGTTCTTC
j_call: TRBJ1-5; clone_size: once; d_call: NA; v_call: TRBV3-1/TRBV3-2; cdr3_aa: CASSQRGDQPQHF; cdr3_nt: TGTGCCAGCAGCCAGCGGGGGGATCAGCCCCAGCATTTT